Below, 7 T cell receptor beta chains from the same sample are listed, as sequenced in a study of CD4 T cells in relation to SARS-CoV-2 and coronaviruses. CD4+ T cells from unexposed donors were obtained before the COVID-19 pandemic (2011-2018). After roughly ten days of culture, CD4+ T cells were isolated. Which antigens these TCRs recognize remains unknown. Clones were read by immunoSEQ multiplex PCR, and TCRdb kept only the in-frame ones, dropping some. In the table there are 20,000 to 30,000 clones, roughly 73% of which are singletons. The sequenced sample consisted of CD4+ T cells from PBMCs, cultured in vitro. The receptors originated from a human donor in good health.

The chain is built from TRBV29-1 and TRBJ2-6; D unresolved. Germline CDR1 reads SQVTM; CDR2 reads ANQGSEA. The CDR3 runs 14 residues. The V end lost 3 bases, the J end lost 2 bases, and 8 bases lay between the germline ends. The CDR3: CSVDGQAGANVLTF. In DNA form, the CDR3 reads TGCAGCGTTGATGGGCAGGCTGGGGCCAACGTCCTGACTTTC.

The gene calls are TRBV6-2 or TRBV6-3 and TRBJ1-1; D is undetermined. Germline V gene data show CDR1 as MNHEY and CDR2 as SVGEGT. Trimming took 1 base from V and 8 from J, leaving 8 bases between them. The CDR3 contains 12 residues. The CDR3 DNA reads TGTGCCAGCAGTTACTTTAGCGGGGAAGCTTTCTTT. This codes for CASSYFSGEAFF.

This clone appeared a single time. The CDR3 protein is CASSQDNLAGAGKNEQYF. CDR3 DNA: TGTGCCAGCAGCCAAGATAACCTAGCGGGGGCCGGGAAGAACGAGCAGTACTTC. The chain couples TRBV3-1 (or the pseudogene TRBV3-2) to TRBJ2-7; 10 bases fit TRBD2. Germline V gives CDR1 LGHDT, CDR2 YNNKEL (reference sequence). Unmatched junction bases numbered 13, after V lost 0 bases and J lost 5 bases. CDR3 length equals 18 residues.

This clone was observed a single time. The CDR3 is CASSPAGLEETQYF. The CDR3 nucleotides are TGTGCCAGCTCACCCGCCGGACTAGAAGAGACCCAGTACTTC. The V gene is TRBV18, the J gene TRBJ2-5; 7 nucleotides match TRBD2. The CDR3 has 14 amino acids. Trimming cost V 3 bases and J 3 bases; bases outside gene matches: 4. CDR1 and CDR2 (germline): KGHSH, LQKENI.

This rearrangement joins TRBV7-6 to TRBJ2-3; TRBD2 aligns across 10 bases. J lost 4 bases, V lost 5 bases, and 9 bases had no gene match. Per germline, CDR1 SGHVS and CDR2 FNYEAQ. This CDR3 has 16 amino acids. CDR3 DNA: TGTGCCAGCAGCCGAGATCCAGGGACTAGCGCAGATACGCAGTATTTT. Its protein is CASSRDPGTSADTQYF.

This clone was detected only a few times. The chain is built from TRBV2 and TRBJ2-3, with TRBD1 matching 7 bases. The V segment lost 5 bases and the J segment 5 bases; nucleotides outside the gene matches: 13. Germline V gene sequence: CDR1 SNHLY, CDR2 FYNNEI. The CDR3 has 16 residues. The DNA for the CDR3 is TGTGCCAGCAGTCTACAGGGGACCGCGGCACGAGATACGCAGTATTTT. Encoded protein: CASSLQGTAARDTQYF.

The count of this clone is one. The CDR3 is CASSLSSGSPDTQYF. In DNA form, the CDR3 reads TGTGCCAGCAGCTTATCCAGCGGGAGTCCAGATACGCAGTATTTT. This chain uses TRBV7-3 with TRBJ2-3, with 8 bases aligning to TRBD2. The germline gives CDR1 SGHTA, CDR2 FQGTGA. V dropped 2 bases and J dropped 4; count of bases not matched to a gene: 5. This CDR3 is 15 amino acids long.